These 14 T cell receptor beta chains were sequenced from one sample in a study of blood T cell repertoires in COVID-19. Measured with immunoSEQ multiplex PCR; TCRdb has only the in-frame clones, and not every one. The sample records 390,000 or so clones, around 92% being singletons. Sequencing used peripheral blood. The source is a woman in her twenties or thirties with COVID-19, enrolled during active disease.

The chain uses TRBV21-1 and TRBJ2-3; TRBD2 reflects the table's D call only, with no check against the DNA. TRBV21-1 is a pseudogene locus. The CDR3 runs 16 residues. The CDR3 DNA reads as TGTGCCAGCAGCAAAAAAGCGGGATCTAGCACAGATACGCAGTATTTT. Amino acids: CASSKKAGSSTDTQYF.

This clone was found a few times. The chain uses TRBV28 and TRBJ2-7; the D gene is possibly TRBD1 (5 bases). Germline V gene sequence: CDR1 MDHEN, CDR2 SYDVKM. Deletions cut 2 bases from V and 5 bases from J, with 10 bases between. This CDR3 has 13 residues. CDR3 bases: TGTGCCAGCAGTTTAACGAGACAGAACGAGCAGTACTTC. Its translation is CASSLTRQNEQYF.

The CDR3 loop is CSVESGRGLGSYNEQFF. The CDR3 DNA sequence: TGCAGCGTTGAGAGCGGGAGGGGCTTAGGGTCCTACAATGAGCAGTTCTTC. This chain links TRBV29-1 with TRBJ2-1, with 10 bases lining up with TRBD2. V lost 3 bases, J lost 1 base, and 9 bases stayed unmatched. CDR1 SQVTM and CDR2 ANQGSEA come from the germline V gene. The length of the CDR3 is 17 residues.

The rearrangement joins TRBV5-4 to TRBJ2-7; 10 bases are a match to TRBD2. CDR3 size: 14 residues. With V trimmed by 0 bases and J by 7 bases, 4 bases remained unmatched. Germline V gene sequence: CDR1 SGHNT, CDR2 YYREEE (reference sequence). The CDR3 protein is CASSLGLAGVEQYV. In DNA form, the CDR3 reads TGTGCCAGCAGCTTGGGTCTAGCGGGAGTGGAGCAGTACGTC.

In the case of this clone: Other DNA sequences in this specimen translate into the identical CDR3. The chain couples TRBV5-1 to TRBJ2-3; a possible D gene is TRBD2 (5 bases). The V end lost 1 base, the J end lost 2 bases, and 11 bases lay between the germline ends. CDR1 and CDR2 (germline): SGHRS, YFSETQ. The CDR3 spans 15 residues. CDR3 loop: CASSLLGSLTDTQYF. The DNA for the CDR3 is TGCGCCAGCAGCTTGCTAGGGAGTCTCACAGATACGCAGTATTTT.

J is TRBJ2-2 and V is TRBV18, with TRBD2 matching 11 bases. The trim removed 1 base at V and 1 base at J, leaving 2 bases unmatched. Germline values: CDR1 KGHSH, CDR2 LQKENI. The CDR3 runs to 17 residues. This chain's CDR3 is CASSPRGLAGNTGELFF. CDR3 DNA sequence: TGTGCCAGCTCACCACGCGGACTAGCGGGGAACACCGGGGAGCTGTTTTTT.

The CDR3 bases are TGTGCCAGCAGCTTAGGACTAGCGGTGGATACGCAGTATTTT. Protein: CASSLGLAVDTQYF. The chain recombines TRBV11-2 with TRBJ2-3, with TRBD2 matching 9 bases. Germline CDR1 and CDR2: SGHAT and FQNNGV. This CDR3 is 14 amino acids long. The V segment lost 1 base and the J segment 6 bases; nucleotides outside the gene matches: 2.

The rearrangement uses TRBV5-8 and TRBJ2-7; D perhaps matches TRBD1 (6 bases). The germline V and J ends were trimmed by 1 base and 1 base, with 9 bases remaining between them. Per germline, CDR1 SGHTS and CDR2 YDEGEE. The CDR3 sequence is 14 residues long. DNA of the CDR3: TGTGCCAGCAGCTTGCCAGGGGCATCCTACGAGCAGTACTTC. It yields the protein CASSLPGASYEQYF. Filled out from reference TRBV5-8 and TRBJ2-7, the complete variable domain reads EAGVTQSPTHLIKTRGQQATLRCSPISGHTSVYWYQQALGLGLQFLLWYDEGEERNRGNFPPRFSGRQFPNYSSELNVNALELEDSALYLCASSLPGASYEQYFGPGTRLTVT.

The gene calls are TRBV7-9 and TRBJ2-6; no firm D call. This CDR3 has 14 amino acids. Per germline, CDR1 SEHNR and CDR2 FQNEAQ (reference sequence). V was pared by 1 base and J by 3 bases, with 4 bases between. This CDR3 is CASSLDIGANVLTF. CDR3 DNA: TGTGCCAGCAGCTTAGACATTGGGGCCAACGTCCTGACTTTC.

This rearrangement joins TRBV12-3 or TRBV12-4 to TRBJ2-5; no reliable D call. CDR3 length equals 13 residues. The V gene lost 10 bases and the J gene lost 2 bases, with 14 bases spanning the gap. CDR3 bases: TGTGCCACCCGAGAAACAGATCAAGAGACCCAGTACTTC. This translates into CATRETDQETQYF.

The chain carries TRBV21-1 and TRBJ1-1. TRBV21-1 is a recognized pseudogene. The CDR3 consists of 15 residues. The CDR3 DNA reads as TGTGCCAGCAGCAAAGTCTGTGGCGGGAACACTGAAGCTTTCTTT. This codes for CASSKVCGGNTEAFF.

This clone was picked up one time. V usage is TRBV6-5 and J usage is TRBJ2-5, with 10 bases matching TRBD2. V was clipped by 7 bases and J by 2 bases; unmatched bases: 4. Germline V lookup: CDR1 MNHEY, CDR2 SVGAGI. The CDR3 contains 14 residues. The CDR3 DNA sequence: TGTGCCAGCACCCGGACTAGCGGACAAGAGACCCAGTACTTC. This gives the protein CASTRTSGQETQYF.

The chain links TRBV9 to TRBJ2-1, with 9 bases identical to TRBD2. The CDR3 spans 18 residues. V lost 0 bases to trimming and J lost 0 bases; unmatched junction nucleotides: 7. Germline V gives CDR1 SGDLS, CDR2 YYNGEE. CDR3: CASSVGGSGSFSYNEQFF. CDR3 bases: TGTGCCAGCAGCGTAGGTGGTAGCGGGAGCTTCTCCTACAATGAGCAGTTCTTC. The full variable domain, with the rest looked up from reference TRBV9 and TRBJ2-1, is DSGVTQTPKHLITATGQRVTLRCSPRSGDLSVYWYQQSLDQGLQFLIQYYNGEERAKGNILERFSAQQFPDLHSELNLSSLELGDSALYFCASSVGGSGSFSYNEQFFGPGTRLTVL.

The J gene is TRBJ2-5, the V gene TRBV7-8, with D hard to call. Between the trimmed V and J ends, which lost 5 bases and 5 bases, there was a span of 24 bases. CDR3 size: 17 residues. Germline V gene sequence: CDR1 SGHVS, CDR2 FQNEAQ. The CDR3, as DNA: TGTGCCAGCAGCCCCTTGCGTTTTGGGCTCTTCCGGGAGACCCAGTACTTC. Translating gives CASSPLRFGLFRETQYF.